The rows below give T cell receptor beta chains drawn from one sample of a study of cytomegalovirus exposure and HLA in healthy donors. Sequencing used immunoSEQ multiplex PCR; TCRdb keeps in-frame clones, though not all of them. The table includes approximately 140,000 clones, almost 85% detected once. The sample consisted of PBMCs. These receptors were obtained from a boy between 2 and 10 years old in good health and CMV-seronegative. Each CDR3 is given with its conserved first and last residue. A D gene is named only where the DNA matches it firmly. Clone size, where shown, is once, few, many, or a class for clones that have expanded.

d_gene: -
abundance: -
j_gene: TRBJ2-7
v_gene: TRBV19
CDR3nt: TGTGCCAGTAGTATCTCTCGCAGCGCCAACTACGAGCAGTACTTC
CDR3aa: CASSISRSANYEQYF

d_gene: -
abundance: -
j_gene: TRBJ1-2
v_gene: TRBV5-4
CDR3nt: TGTGCCAGCAGCTTGGAGAGTGGCTACACCTTC
CDR3aa: CASSLESGYTF

d_gene: TRBD1
abundance: -
j_gene: TRBJ2-1
v_gene: TRBV6-1
CDR3nt: TGTGCCAGCAGTGATATAAAGGGGGCAGGGACCAATGAGCAGTTCTTC
CDR3aa: CASSDIKGAGTNEQFF

d_gene: TRBD1
abundance: -
j_gene: TRBJ1-6
v_gene: TRBV19
CDR3nt: TGTGCCAGTAGTACCCACCCTGAGGAGGGGGCCTACAATTCACCCCTCCACTTT
CDR3aa: CASSTHPEEGAYNSPLHF

d_gene: -
abundance: few
j_gene: TRBJ2-2
v_gene: TRBV7-9
CDR3nt: TGTGCCAGCATCCCGGAGGGGGGGGAGCTGTTTTTT
CDR3aa: CASIPEGGELFF

d_gene: -
abundance: -
j_gene: TRBJ1-2
v_gene: TRBV7-2
CDR3nt: TGTGCCAGCAGCTTAGTGACGGGGTCGGGCTACACCTTC
CDR3aa: CASSLVTGSGYTF

d_gene: TRBD1
abundance: once
j_gene: TRBJ1-1
v_gene: TRBV9
CDR3nt: TGTGCCAGCAGCGTGGGGACAGGGACCACTGAAGCTTTCTTT
CDR3aa: CASSVGTGTTEAFF

d_gene: -
abundance: -
j_gene: TRBJ2-1
v_gene: TRBV11-1
CDR3nt: TGTGCCAGCAGCCCGGAGCTAAACAATGAGCAGTTCTTC
CDR3aa: CASSPELNNEQFF

d_gene: -
abundance: few
j_gene: TRBJ1-2
v_gene: TRBV6-5
CDR3nt: TGTGCCAGCAGTTACTCCGGGTTTGGGTATGGCTACACCTTC
CDR3aa: CASSYSGFGYGYTF

d_gene: -
abundance: once
j_gene: TRBJ1-2
v_gene: TRBV7-2
CDR3nt: TGTGCCAGCAGCTTAGCCGGGTTGGCTAACTATGGCTACACCTTC
CDR3aa: CASSLAGLANYGYTF

d_gene: -
abundance: -
j_gene: TRBJ1-1
v_gene: TRBV6-5
CDR3nt: TGTGCCAGCAGTTACAATCAGAAGGAAGCTTTCTTT
CDR3aa: CASSYNQKEAFF

d_gene: TRBD2
abundance: -
j_gene: TRBJ2-3
v_gene: TRBV6-6
CDR3nt: TGTGCCAGCAGTCCGCTGCGGGGGGACGCAGATACGCAGTATTTT
CDR3aa: CASSPLRGDADTQYF

d_gene: -
abundance: -
j_gene: TRBJ1-5
v_gene: TRBV9
CDR3nt: TGTGCCAGCAGCCCGGGAATTGGGGACAATCAGCCCCAGCATTTT
CDR3aa: CASSPGIGDNQPQHF

d_gene: -
abundance: -
j_gene: TRBJ1-3
v_gene: TRBV5-6
CDR3nt: TGTGCCAGCAGCTTGAGCTTTAGTGGAAACACCATATATTTT
CDR3aa: CASSLSFSGNTIYF

d_gene: -
abundance: once
j_gene: TRBJ1-1
v_gene: TRBV5-6
CDR3nt: TGTGCCAGCAGCTTCAAATCGGGATACACTGAAGCTTTCTTT
CDR3aa: CASSFKSGYTEAFF

d_gene: -
abundance: once
j_gene: TRBJ1-1
v_gene: TRBV6-1
CDR3nt: TGTGCCAGCAGTGAACCGGGAATGAACACTGAAGCTTTCTTT
CDR3aa: CASSEPGMNTEAFF

d_gene: -
abundance: -
j_gene: TRBJ1-2
v_gene: TRBV19
CDR3nt: TGTGCCAGTAGTACCCCAGGGGTCTATGGCTACACCTTC
CDR3aa: CASSTPGVYGYTF

d_gene: -
abundance: -
j_gene: TRBJ2-2
v_gene: TRBV27
CDR3nt: TGTGCCAGCACCGAGACTAACACCGGGGAGCTGTTTTTT
CDR3aa: CASTETNTGELFF

d_gene: TRBD1
abundance: -
j_gene: TRBJ1-6
v_gene: TRBV6-5
CDR3nt: TGTGCCAGCCAGGGGGCTAACTATAATTCACCCCTCCACTTT
CDR3aa: CASQGANYNSPLHF

d_gene: -
abundance: few
j_gene: TRBJ1-2
v_gene: TRBV7-9
CDR3nt: TGTGCCAGCAGCGCCAACAGGGAATTCGGGTTGGACTATGGCTACACCTTC
CDR3aa: CASSANREFGLDYGYTF

d_gene: TRBD1
abundance: -
j_gene: TRBJ2-3
v_gene: TRBV7-8
CDR3nt: TGTGCCAGCAGCTCCGGGACAGGGGGCCACGATTTAATTACAGATACGCAGTATTTT
CDR3aa: CASSSGTGGHDLITDTQYF

d_gene: TRBD2
abundance: -
j_gene: TRBJ2-1
v_gene: TRBV7-9
CDR3nt: TGTGCCAGCAGCCCGACTAGCGGGACCTACAATGAGCAGTTCTTC
CDR3aa: CASSPTSGTYNEQFF

d_gene: TRBD1
abundance: -
j_gene: TRBJ1-2
v_gene: TRBV29-1
CDR3nt: TGCAGCGTCAACTGGGGGACAGGGGTCGGAGGCTACACCTTC
CDR3aa: CSVNWGTGVGGYTF

d_gene: -
abundance: -
j_gene: TRBJ2-3
v_gene: TRBV7-2
CDR3nt: TGTGCCAGCGACGAAGAACAGGGCTCAGATACGCAGTATTTT
CDR3aa: CASDEEQGSDTQYF

d_gene: TRBD2
abundance: -
j_gene: TRBJ2-3
v_gene: TRBV7-9
CDR3nt: TGTGCCAGCAGCTTATCACCGGGAGGGACAGATACGCAGTATTTT
CDR3aa: CASSLSPGGTDTQYF

d_gene: TRBD2
abundance: -
j_gene: TRBJ2-1
v_gene: TRBV2
CDR3nt: TGTGCCAGCATCGGCGGGAGCTCCTACAATGAGCAGTTCTTC
CDR3aa: CASIGGSSYNEQFF

d_gene: -
abundance: -
j_gene: TRBJ1-4
v_gene: TRBV7-2
CDR3nt: TGTGCCAGCAGCTTGACAGCACGCAATGAAAAACTGTTTTTT
CDR3aa: CASSLTARNEKLFF

d_gene: TRBD1
abundance: few
j_gene: TRBJ2-1
v_gene: TRBV27
CDR3nt: TGTGCCAGCAGTTCTTCCTCCGGGACAGCTTCACAGTTCTTC
CDR3aa: CASSSSSGTASQFF

d_gene: -
abundance: -
j_gene: TRBJ2-7
v_gene: TRBV11-2
CDR3nt: TGTGCCAGCAGCTCATTCGAAGGGGCAACTGGCGAGCAGTACTTC
CDR3aa: CASSSFEGATGEQYF

d_gene: -
abundance: -
j_gene: TRBJ1-5
v_gene: TRBV14
CDR3nt: TGTGCCAGCAGCCAAGAGGGGGGGAGTAGGGCCCAGCATTTT
CDR3aa: CASSQEGGSRAQHF

d_gene: -
abundance: -
j_gene: TRBJ2-5
v_gene: TRBV30
CDR3nt: TGTGCCTGGAGTGTACAACAGCCCAAAGGAGAGACCCAGTACTTC
CDR3aa: CAWSVQQPKGETQYF

d_gene: -
abundance: -
j_gene: TRBJ1-4
v_gene: TRBV7-3
CDR3nt: TGTGCCAGCAGCCTTAAGGTTGGGGAGCCCCAAAAGGAACTAATAAAACTGTTTTTT
CDR3aa: CASSLKVGEPQKELIKLFF

d_gene: -
abundance: -
j_gene: TRBJ1-1
v_gene: TRBV9
CDR3nt: TGTGCCAGCAGCGTACAGGGCATGAACACTGAAGCTTTCTTT
CDR3aa: CASSVQGMNTEAFF

d_gene: TRBD1
abundance: -
j_gene: TRBJ1-1
v_gene: TRBV6-1
CDR3nt: TGTGCCAGCAGTCGGGACAGTGGAGGGACTGAAGCTTTCTTT
CDR3aa: CASSRDSGGTEAFF

d_gene: -
abundance: -
j_gene: TRBJ1-4
v_gene: TRBV9
CDR3nt: TGTGCCAGCGGGGAGGGCGAAAAACTGTTTTTT
CDR3aa: CASGEGEKLFF

d_gene: -
abundance: once
j_gene: TRBJ2-5
v_gene: TRBV7-8
CDR3nt: TGTGCCAGCAGATTCCGGGCCCACTCGGGGCAAGAGACCCAGTACTTC
CDR3aa: CASRFRAHSGQETQYF

d_gene: TRBD2
abundance: -
j_gene: TRBJ2-1
v_gene: TRBV7-3
CDR3nt: TGTGCCAGCAGCTCAACTAGCGGGAGCTACAATGAGCAGTTCTTC
CDR3aa: CASSSTSGSYNEQFF

d_gene: TRBD1
abundance: -
j_gene: TRBJ1-1
v_gene: TRBV6-1
CDR3nt: TGTGCCAGCCATACAGGGGCATTCACTGAAGCTTTCTTT
CDR3aa: CASHTGAFTEAFF

d_gene: -
abundance: -
j_gene: TRBJ1-2
v_gene: TRBV4-1
CDR3nt: TGCGCCAGCAGCCAAGTTTTACTTTGGACAGCTGATTCTAACTATGGCTACACCTTC
CDR3aa: CASSQVLLWTADSNYGYTF

d_gene: -
abundance: -
j_gene: TRBJ2-2
v_gene: TRBV19
CDR3nt: TGTGCCAGTAGCCTTCATGTCGGGACTCGTCGCACCGGGGAGCTGTTTTTT
CDR3aa: CASSLHVGTRRTGELFF

d_gene: TRBD1
abundance: -
j_gene: TRBJ1-2
v_gene: TRBV2
CDR3nt: TGTGCCAGCAGTCGGACAGGGGCTAACTATGGCTACACCTTC
CDR3aa: CASSRTGANYGYTF

d_gene: TRBD2
abundance: -
j_gene: TRBJ2-1
v_gene: TRBV6-4
CDR3nt: TGTGCCAGCAGTGCGACCCTGACTAGCGGGAGTTCTAGTGAGCAGTTCTTC
CDR3aa: CASSATLTSGSSSEQFF

d_gene: -
abundance: -
j_gene: TRBJ1-3
v_gene: TRBV5-8
CDR3nt: TGTGCCAGCAGCTTTAGACTTTTGTCCTCTGGAAACACCATATATTTT
CDR3aa: CASSFRLLSSGNTIYF

d_gene: TRBD1
abundance: -
j_gene: TRBJ1-1
v_gene: TRBV12-5
CDR3nt: TGTGCTAGTGGACCCTACAGGGGCGAAGCTTTCTTT
CDR3aa: CASGPYRGEAFF

d_gene: -
abundance: -
j_gene: TRBJ1-5
v_gene: TRBV19
CDR3nt: TGTGCCAGTAGTATTGAGGGGGGCAATCAGCCCCAGCATTTT
CDR3aa: CASSIEGGNQPQHF

d_gene: -
abundance: -
j_gene: TRBJ2-3
v_gene: TRBV4-1
CDR3nt: TGCGCCAGCAGCCCGGACCCGAGCGAGCGGACCACAGATACGCAGTATTTT
CDR3aa: CASSPDPSERTTDTQYF

d_gene: TRBD1
abundance: -
j_gene: TRBJ1-4
v_gene: TRBV5-4
CDR3nt: TGTGCCAGCAGCTCGGACAGGGGGGGGGAAAAACTGTTTTTT
CDR3aa: CASSSDRGGEKLFF

d_gene: -
abundance: -
j_gene: TRBJ1-2
v_gene: TRBV7-9
CDR3nt: TGTGCCAGCAGCTTAGTGAGTTCCGGCTACACCTTC
CDR3aa: CASSLVSSGYTF

d_gene: -
abundance: -
j_gene: TRBJ2-6
v_gene: TRBV19
CDR3nt: TGTGCCAGTAGTATAATCCCGGCAGGCTCTGGGGCCAACGTCCTGACTTTC
CDR3aa: CASSIIPAGSGANVLTF

d_gene: TRBD1
abundance: -
j_gene: TRBJ1-6
v_gene: TRBV4-1
CDR3nt: TGCGCCAGCACTAGAAGTGCAGGGGGGCTTAATTCACCCCTCCACTTT
CDR3aa: CASTRSAGGLNSPLHF

d_gene: -
abundance: -
j_gene: TRBJ2-4
v_gene: TRBV6-5
CDR3nt: TGTGCCAGCAGTTGGCGGGAAGCCAAAAACATTCAGTACTTC
CDR3aa: CASSWREAKNIQYF

d_gene: -
abundance: -
j_gene: TRBJ1-1
v_gene: TRBV7-9
CDR3nt: TGTGCCAGCAGCAAGAGCAGGGGCCAGCTAGGGACTGAAGCTTTCTTT
CDR3aa: CASSKSRGQLGTEAFF

d_gene: -
abundance: -
j_gene: TRBJ2-3
v_gene: TRBV6-1
CDR3nt: TGTGCCAGCAGCCCGGGCGAGGGAGCGGGTACGCAGTATTTT
CDR3aa: CASSPGEGAGTQYF

d_gene: TRBD1
abundance: -
j_gene: TRBJ1-1
v_gene: TRBV6-6
CDR3nt: TGTGCCAGCAGTTTTAGGACAGGGGGCGGGCCTGAAGCTTTCTTT
CDR3aa: CASSFRTGGGPEAFF